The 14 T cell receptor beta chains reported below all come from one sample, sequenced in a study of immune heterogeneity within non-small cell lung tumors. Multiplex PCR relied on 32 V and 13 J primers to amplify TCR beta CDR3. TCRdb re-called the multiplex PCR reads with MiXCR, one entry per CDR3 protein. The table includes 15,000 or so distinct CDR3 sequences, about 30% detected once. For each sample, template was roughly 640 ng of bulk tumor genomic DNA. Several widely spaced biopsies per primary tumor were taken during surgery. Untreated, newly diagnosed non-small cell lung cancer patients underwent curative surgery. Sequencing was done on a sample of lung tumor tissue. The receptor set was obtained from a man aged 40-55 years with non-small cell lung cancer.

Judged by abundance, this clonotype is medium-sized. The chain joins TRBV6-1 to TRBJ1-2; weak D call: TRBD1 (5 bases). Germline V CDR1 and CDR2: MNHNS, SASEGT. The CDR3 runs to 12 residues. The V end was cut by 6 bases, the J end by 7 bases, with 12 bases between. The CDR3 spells CASRVGLRGYTF. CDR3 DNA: TGTGCCAGCAGGGTGGGACTCCGTGGCTACACCTTC.

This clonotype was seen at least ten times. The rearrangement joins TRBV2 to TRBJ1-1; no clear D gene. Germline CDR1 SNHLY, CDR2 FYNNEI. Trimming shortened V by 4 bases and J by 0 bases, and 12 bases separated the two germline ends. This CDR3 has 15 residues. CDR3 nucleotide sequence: TGTGCCAGCAGTGCGCTAGGACCGCTGAACACTGAAGCTTTCTTT. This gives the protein CASSALGPLNTEAFF.

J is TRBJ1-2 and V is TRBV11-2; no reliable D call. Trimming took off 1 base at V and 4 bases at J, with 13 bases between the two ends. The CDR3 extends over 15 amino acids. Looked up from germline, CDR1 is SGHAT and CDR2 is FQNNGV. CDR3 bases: TGTGCCAGCAGCTTAGGAGGCCCGGTCGGCTATGGCTACACCTTC. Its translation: CASSLGGPVGYGYTF.

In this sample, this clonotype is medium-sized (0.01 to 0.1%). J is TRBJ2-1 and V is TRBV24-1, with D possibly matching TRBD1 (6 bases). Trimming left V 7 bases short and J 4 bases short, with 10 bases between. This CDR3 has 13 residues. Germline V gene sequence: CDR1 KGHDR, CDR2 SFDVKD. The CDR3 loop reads CATRGQKYNEQFF. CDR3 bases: TGTGCCACCAGGGGACAAAAATACAATGAGCAGTTCTTC.

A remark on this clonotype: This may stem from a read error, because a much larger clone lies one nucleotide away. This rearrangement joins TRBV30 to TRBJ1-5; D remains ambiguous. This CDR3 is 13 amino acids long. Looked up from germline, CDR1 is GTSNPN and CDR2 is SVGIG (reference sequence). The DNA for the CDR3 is TGTGCCTGGAGTGTAGGTCACAATCAGCCCCTGCATTTT. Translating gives CAWSVGHNQPLHF.

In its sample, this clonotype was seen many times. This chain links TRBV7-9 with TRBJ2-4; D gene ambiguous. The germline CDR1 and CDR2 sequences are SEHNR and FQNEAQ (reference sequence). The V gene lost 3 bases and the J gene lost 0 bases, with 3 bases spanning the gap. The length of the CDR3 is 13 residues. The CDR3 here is CASSLGAKNIQYF. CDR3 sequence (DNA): TGTGCCAGCAGCTTGGGAGCCAAAAACATTCAGTACTTC.

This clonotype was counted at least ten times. In nucleotides, the CDR3 is TGTGCCAGCAGTTTGGGGGCAGGGGCTGGCACTGAAGCTTTCTTT. Its translation: CASSLGAGAGTEAFF. The chain employs TRBV28 and TRBJ1-1; maybe TRBD1 (6 bases). The CDR3 runs to 15 residues. Germline-derived CDR1 and CDR2 are MDHEN and SYDVKM. The V end lost 3 bases, the J end lost 4 bases, and 15 bases lay between the germline ends.

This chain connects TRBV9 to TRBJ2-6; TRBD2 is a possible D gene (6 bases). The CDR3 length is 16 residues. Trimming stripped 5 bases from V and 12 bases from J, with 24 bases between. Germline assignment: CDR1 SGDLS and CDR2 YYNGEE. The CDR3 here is CASSRMAGLGATVLTF. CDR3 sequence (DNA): TGTGCCAGCAGTCGGATGGCGGGGTTAGGGGCAACCGTCCTGACTTTC.

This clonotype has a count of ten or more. The CDR3 region is CASSLTGGGTGELFF. The CDR3 nucleotides are TGTGCCAGCAGCCTCACAGGGGGAGGAACCGGGGAGCTGTTTTTT. The chain has TRBV7-3 and TRBJ2-2, with 8 bases matching TRBD1. Germline-derived CDR1 and CDR2 are SGHTA and FQGTGA. This CDR3 comprises 15 residues. J was trimmed by 5 bases and V by 5 bases; bases with no gene match: 7.

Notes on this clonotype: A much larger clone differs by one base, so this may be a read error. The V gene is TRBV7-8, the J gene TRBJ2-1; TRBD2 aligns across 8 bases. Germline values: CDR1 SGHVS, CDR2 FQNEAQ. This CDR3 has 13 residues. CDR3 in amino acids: CTSSLDRSGSMFF. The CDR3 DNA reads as TGTACCAGCAGCCTCGATAGAAGCGGGAGTATGTTCTTC.

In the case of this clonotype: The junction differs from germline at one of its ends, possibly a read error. The CDR3 is CASSQDLGRGTYTQYF. The CDR3 DNA reads TGTGCCAGCAGCCAAGATCTGGGCAGGGGCACATATACGCAGTATTTT. The V and J genes are TRBV4-2 and TRBJ2-3; D is possibly TRBD1 (6 bases). Germline values: CDR1 LGHNA, CDR2 YNFKEQ. The CDR3 sequence is 16 residues long.

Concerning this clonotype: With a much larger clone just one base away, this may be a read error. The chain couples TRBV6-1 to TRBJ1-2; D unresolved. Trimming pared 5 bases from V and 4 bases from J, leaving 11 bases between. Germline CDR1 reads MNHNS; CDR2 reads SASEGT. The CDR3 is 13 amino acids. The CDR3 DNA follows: TGTGCCAGCAGTAGAACCCAGGTCTATGGCTACACCTTC. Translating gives CASSRTQVYGYTF.

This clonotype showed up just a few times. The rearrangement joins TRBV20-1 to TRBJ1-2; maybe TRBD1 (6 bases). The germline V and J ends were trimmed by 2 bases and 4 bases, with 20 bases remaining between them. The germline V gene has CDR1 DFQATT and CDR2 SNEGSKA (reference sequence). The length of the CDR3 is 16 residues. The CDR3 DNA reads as TGCAGTGCTAGACCGGGGGGAGGGGGGGCGACCTATGGCTACACCTTC. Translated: CSARPGGGGATYGYTF.

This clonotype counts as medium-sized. CDR3 sequence: CASSGGNGYTF. The CDR3 bases are TGTGCCAGTAGTGGTGGTAATGGCTACACCTTC. The rearrangement links TRBV19 to TRBJ1-2; D is uncertain. This CDR3 has 11 amino acids. V was shortened by 5 bases and J by 6 bases, with 7 bases between the two germline ends. Germline values: CDR1 LNHDA, CDR2 SQIVND (reference sequence).